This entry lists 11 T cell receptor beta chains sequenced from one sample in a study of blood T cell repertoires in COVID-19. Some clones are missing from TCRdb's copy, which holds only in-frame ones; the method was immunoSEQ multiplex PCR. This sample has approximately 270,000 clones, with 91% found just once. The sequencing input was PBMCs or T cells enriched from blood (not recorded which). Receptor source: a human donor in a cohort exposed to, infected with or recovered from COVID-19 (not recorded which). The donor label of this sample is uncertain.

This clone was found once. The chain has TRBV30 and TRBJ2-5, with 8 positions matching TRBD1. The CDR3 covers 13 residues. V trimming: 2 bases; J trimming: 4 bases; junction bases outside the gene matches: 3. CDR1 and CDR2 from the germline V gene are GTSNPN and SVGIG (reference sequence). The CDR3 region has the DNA TGTGCCTGGAGTAACGACAGGGGAGAGACCCAGTACTTC. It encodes CAWSNDRGETQYF.

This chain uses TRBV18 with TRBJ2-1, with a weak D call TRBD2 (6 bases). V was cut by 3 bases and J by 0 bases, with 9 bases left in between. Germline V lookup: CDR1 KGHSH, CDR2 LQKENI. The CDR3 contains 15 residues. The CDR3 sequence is CASSPAGSSYNEQFF. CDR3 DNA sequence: TGTGCCAGCTCACCGGCGGGGAGCTCCTACAATGAGCAGTTCTTC. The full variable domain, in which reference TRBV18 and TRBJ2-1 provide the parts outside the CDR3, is NAGVMQNPRHLVRRRGQEARLRCSPMKGHSHVYWYRQLPEEGLKFMVYLQKENIIDESGMPKERFSAEFPKEGPSILRIQQVVRGDSAAYFCASSPAGSSYNEQFFGPGTRLTVL.

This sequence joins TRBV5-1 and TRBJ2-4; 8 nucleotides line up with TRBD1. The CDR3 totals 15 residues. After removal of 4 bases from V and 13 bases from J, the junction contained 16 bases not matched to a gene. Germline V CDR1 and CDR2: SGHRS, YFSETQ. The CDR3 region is CASSPRQGSDERQYF. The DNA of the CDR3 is TGCGCCAGCAGCCCCCGACAGGGGTCCGACGAGAGGCAGTACTTC.

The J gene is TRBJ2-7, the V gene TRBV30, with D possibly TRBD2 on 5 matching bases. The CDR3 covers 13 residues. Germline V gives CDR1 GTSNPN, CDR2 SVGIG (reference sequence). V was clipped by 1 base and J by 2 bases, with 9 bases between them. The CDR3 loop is CAWSAGGTYEQYF. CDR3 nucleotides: TGTGCCTGGAGTGCCGGAGGAACCTACGAGCAGTACTTC.

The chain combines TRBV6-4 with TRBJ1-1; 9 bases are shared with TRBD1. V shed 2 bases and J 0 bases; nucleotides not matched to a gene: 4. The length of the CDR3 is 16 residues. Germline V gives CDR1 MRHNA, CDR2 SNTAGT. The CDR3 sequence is CASSDRDRAMNTEAFF. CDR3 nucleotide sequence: TGTGCCAGCAGTGACCGGGACAGGGCCATGAACACTGAAGCTTTCTTT.

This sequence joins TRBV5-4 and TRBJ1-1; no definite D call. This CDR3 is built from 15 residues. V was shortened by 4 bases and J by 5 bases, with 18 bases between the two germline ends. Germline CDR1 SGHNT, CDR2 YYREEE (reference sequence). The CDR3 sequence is CASSNPPEGETEAFF. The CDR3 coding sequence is TGTGCCAGCAGCAACCCCCCGGAGGGTGAAACTGAAGCTTTCTTT.

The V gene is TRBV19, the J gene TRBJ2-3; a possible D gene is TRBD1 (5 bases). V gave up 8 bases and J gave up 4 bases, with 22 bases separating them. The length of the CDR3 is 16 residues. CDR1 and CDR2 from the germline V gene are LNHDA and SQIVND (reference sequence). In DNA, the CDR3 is TGTGCCAGTTCCTACCCTGGCAGGGTGGTGCCAGATACGCAGTATTTT. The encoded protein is CASSYPGRVVPDTQYF.

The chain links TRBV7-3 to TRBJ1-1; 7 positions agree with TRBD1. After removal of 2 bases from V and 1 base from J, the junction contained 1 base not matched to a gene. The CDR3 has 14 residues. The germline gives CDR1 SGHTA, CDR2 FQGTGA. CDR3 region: CASSLQGENTEAFF. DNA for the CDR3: TGTGCCAGCAGCTTACAGGGGGAGAACACTGAAGCTTTCTTT.

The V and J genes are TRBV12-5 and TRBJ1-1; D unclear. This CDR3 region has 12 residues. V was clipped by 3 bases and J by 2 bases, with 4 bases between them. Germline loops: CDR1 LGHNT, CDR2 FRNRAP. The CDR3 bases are TGTGCTAGTGGTTTAACAAACACTGAAGCTTTCTTT. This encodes CASGLTNTEAFF.

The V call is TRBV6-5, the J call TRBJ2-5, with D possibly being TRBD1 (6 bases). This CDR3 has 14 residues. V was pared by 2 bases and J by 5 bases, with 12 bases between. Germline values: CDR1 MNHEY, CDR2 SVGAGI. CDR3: CASSYLQGWETQYF. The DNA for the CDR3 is TGTGCCAGCAGTTACCTTCAGGGGTGGGAGACCCAGTACTTC.

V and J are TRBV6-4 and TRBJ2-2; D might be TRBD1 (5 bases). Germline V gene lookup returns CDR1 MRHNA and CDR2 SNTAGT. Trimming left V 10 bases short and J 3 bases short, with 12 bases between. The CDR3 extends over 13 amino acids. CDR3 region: CATRRDYTGELFF. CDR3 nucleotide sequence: TGTGCCACCCGCAGGGATTACACCGGGGAGCTGTTTTTT.